This T cell receptor (beta chain) was sequenced in a study of PD-1 blockade in mismatch repair-deficient tumors. Sequenced by immunoSEQ multiplex PCR; TCRdb stores in-frame clones only, minus some. The sample lists 30,000 to 40,000 clones; approximately 85% were seen once. The specimen comprised peripheral blood, sampled less than 95 weeks after starting pembrolizumab. The TCR sequence derives from an adult with mismatch repair-deficient cancer.

For the CDR3, the DNA is TGTGCCAGCAGCTCGGGACTTCTTCCCTACAATGAGCAGTTCTTC. Translation gives CASSSGLLPYNEQFF. The chain has TRBV7-3 and TRBJ2-1; D possibly corresponds to TRBD2 (6 bases). V lost 4 bases, J lost 2 bases, and 12 bases lay in between. Germline assignment: CDR1 SGHTA and CDR2 FQGTGA. This CDR3 spans 15 amino acids. Using reference TRBV7-3 and TRBJ2-1 for the parts outside the CDR3, the full variable domain is GAGVSQTPSNKVTEKGKYVELRCDPISGHTALYWYRQSLGQGPEFLIYFQGTGAADDSGLPNDRFFAVRPEGSVSTLKIQRTERGDSAVYLCASSSGLLPYNEQFFGPGTRLTVL.